The sequence of this TCR beta chain was determined in a study of T cell repertoires in cytomegalovirus infection. TCRdb re-analysed the reads in MiXCR, keeping a single row per CDR3 protein. The sample consists of roughly 130,000 distinct CDR3 sequences, 7% to 9.5% of them appearing once. This CDR3 has 14 amino acids. CDR1 is SGHTA, CDR2 FQGNSA, per germline. The V and J ends lost 6 bases and 0 bases respectively, with 11 bases between them. This clonotype was seen ten or more times. The sequenced sample consisted of PBMCs. The TCR originated in a human donor in good health (CMV status not recorded). Some clones in this sample may be carry-over from other donors' samples. J is TRBJ1-2 and V is TRBV7-2; D perhaps matches TRBD1 (6 bases). CDR3 sequence (DNA): TGTGCCAGCAGGTCACAGGGTCCTAACTATGGCTACACCTTC. Residues: CASRSQGPNYGYTF.